Sequencing of this T cell receptor (beta chain) was carried out in a study of blood T cell repertoires in COVID-19. The wider study: Researchers got acute and convalescent COVID-19 samples from the United States, Italy and Spain. T cells, B-cell-depleted T cells, or PBMCs supplied cDNA or gDNA.

Only in-frame clones appear in the TCRdb table, and some are missing; sequencing was by immunoSEQ multiplex PCR. The sample lists under 350,000 clones, around nine tenths occurring once. This clone was detected once. This CDR3 is built from 16 residues. The germline CDR1 and CDR2 sequences are LNHDA and SQIVND (reference sequence). V was trimmed by 4 bases and J by 2 bases, leaving 16 bases between them. This chain links TRBV19 with TRBJ2-3, with D possibly matching TRBD1 (6 bases). Sample: peripheral blood. The TCR sequence derives from a man aged 45-65 years with acute or convalescent COVID-19. In nucleotides, the CDR3 is TGTGCCAGTAGTAAGGGGACAATACTATCCACAGATACGCAGTATTTT. This sequence encodes CASSKGTILSTDTQYF.